These T cell receptor beta chains were read from a single sample in a study of cytomegalovirus exposure and HLA in healthy donors. Measured with immunoSEQ multiplex PCR; TCRdb has only the in-frame clones, and not every one. Of tens of thousands of clones listed, about 95% are singletons. What was sequenced was PBMCs. Every receptor here comes from a man younger than 35 in good health and CMV-seronegative. Each CDR3 is given with its conserved first and last residue. The order of the fields is clone size, V gene, D gene, J gene, CDR3 DNA, CDR3 protein. The D gene is left open where the match is weak. The size of a clone is reported for some rows only, either as once, few or many, or as a class for expanded clones.

size: .; V: TRBV28; D: TRBD2; J: TRBJ2-5; DNA: TGTGCCAGCAGTTTAGTGGGGACTAGCAGGACAGAGACCCAGTACTTC; CDR3: CASSLVGTSRTETQYF
size: .; V: TRBV7-2; D: TRBD2; J: TRBJ2-3; DNA: TGTGCCAGCAGCCCACGAAGCGGGGGGCTTACCACAGATACGCAGTATTTT; CDR3: CASSPRSGGLTTDTQYF
size: .; V: TRBV7-6; D: TRBD2; J: TRBJ2-2; DNA: TGTGCCAGCAGCTATACTAGCGGGAACACCGGGGAGCTGTTTTTT; CDR3: CASSYTSGNTGELFF
size: once; V: TRBV27; D: .; J: TRBJ2-7; DNA: TGTGCCAGCAGCTTAGGTTTATCGGGCTACGAGCAGTACTTC; CDR3: CASSLGLSGYEQYF
size: .; V: TRBV15; D: TRBD1; J: TRBJ1-1; DNA: TGTGCCACCAGCAGGGGATGGGGGACAGGGGTAGAGGGGACTGAAGCTTTCTTT; CDR3: CATSRGWGTGVEGTEAFF
size: .; V: TRBV5-5; D: .; J: TRBJ2-3; DNA: TGTGCCAGCAGCTTAGGCCCTATTAGCGCAGATACGCAGTATTTT; CDR3: CASSLGPISADTQYF
size: .; V: TRBV27; D: .; J: TRBJ1-1; DNA: TGTGCCAGCCTTAGCAGGGTGAACACTGAAGCTTTCTTT; CDR3: CASLSRVNTEAFF
size: .; V: TRBV4-1; D: .; J: TRBJ2-2; DNA: TGCGCCAGCAGCCAAGATTCGCAGGTGAACACCGGGGAGCTGTTTTTT; CDR3: CASSQDSQVNTGELFF
size: .; V: TRBV7-2; D: TRBD1; J: TRBJ1-2; DNA: TGTGCCAGCAGCTTAGGGGGACAGGGTCGTGGCTACACCTTC; CDR3: CASSLGGQGRGYTF
size: once; V: TRBV5-1; D: .; J: TRBJ2-7; DNA: TGCGCCAGCAGCCCAGACATCCCCTACGAGCAGTACTTC; CDR3: CASSPDIPYEQYF
size: .; V: TRBV19; D: TRBD1; J: TRBJ1-5; DNA: TGTGCCAGTAGTATAGCAGGGGGCTGGGGTCAGCCCCAGCATTTT; CDR3: CASSIAGGWGQPQHF
size: .; V: TRBV2; D: .; J: TRBJ2-7; DNA: TGTGCCAGCAGTGAGAGGGATAACTACGAGCAGTACTTC; CDR3: CASSERDNYEQYF
size: .; V: TRBV19; D: .; J: TRBJ1-5; DNA: TGTGCCAGTAGTATCCCTCGGGGGAGGAGCCGTGGTCAGCCCCAGCATTTT; CDR3: CASSIPRGRSRGQPQHF
size: once; V: TRBV7-9; D: .; J: TRBJ1-1; DNA: TGTGCCAGCAGCTTAGACGGGAGCCTTCAAGCTTTCTTT; CDR3: CASSLDGSLQAFF
size: .; V: TRBV5-5; D: TRBD1; J: TRBJ2-2; DNA: TGTGCCAGCAGCGACAGGGAGCGGCTCGGGGAGCTGTTTTTT; CDR3: CASSDRERLGELFF
size: .; V: TRBV30; D: .; J: TRBJ1-1; DNA: TGTGCCTCCACAGGGAACACTGAAGCTTTCTTT; CDR3: CASTGNTEAFF
size: .; V: TRBV28; D: .; J: TRBJ1-5; DNA: TGTGCCAGCAGTTTTGTGGTTGGGGCGGGAGGATATAGCAATCAGCCCCAGCATTTT; CDR3: CASSFVVGAGGYSNQPQHF
size: .; V: TRBV6-5; D: TRBD1; J: TRBJ1-2; DNA: TGTGCCAGCGGACAGGTCGGGCCTGGCTACACCTTC; CDR3: CASGQVGPGYTF
size: .; V: TRBV7-2; D: .; J: TRBJ1-1; DNA: TGTGCCAGCAGCTTAGTAAGCAGGGTGACTGAAGCTTTCTTT; CDR3: CASSLVSRVTEAFF
size: once; V: TRBV10-3; D: TRBD1; J: TRBJ1-1; DNA: TGTGCCATGGGCGGACAGGGCGACACTGAAGCTTTCTTT; CDR3: CAMGGQGDTEAFF
size: .; V: TRBV5-1; D: .; J: TRBJ1-4; DNA: TGCGCCAGCAGCTTGGCCGTAGGGGGTAACGAAAAACTGTTTTTT; CDR3: CASSLAVGGNEKLFF
size: .; V: TRBV19; D: .; J: TRBJ1-1; DNA: TGTGCCAGTAGTAGGGGAGATGAAGCTTTCTTT; CDR3: CASSRGDEAFF
size: once; V: TRBV2; D: TRBD1; J: TRBJ1-1; DNA: TGTGCCAGCAGTGAATCGACAGGGGGCTTAAGTGGCACTGAAGCTTTCTTT; CDR3: CASSESTGGLSGTEAFF
size: .; V: TRBV7-9; D: .; J: TRBJ1-1; DNA: TGTGCCAGCAGCTTACCCCGGGTATTGGGAGCTTTCTTT; CDR3: CASSLPRVLGAFF
size: .; V: TRBV27; D: TRBD2; J: TRBJ2-2; DNA: TGTGCCAGCAGTTTATTTAAGCGGGGGGGGACCGGGGAGCTGTTTTTT; CDR3: CASSLFKRGGTGELFF
size: .; V: TRBV19; D: TRBD2; J: TRBJ2-1; DNA: TGTGCCAGTAGGGGGACTAGCGGGGGGCCAACCTACAATGAGCAGTTCTTC; CDR3: CASRGTSGGPTYNEQFF
size: .; V: TRBV6-1; D: .; J: TRBJ1-1; DNA: TGTGCCAGCAGTTTGCGTGGTATTGGCACTGAAGCTTTCTTT; CDR3: CASSLRGIGTEAFF
size: .; V: TRBV7-2; D: .; J: TRBJ2-1; DNA: TGTGCCAGCAGCTTAGTCCCGGACAATGAGCAGTTCTTC; CDR3: CASSLVPDNEQFF
size: .; V: TRBV6-5; D: .; J: TRBJ2-1; DNA: TGTGCCAGCAGTTACGAGGCGGGGCACAATGAGCAGTTCTTC; CDR3: CASSYEAGHNEQFF
size: .; V: TRBV5-1; D: .; J: TRBJ2-7; DNA: TGCGCCAGCAGCCCAGCGGTGAGCTCCTACAAGCAGTACTTC; CDR3: CASSPAVSSYKQYF
size: .; V: TRBV2; D: TRBD1; J: TRBJ2-7; DNA: TGTGCCAGGGGGACAGGGCCTGGCGAGCAGTACTTC; CDR3: CARGTGPGEQYF
size: .; V: TRBV11-3; D: .; J: TRBJ2-7; DNA: TGTGCCAGCAGCTTAGGGGGCGGGGGCAACCACGAGCAGTACTTC; CDR3: CASSLGGGGNHEQYF
size: .; V: TRBV7-2; D: TRBD2; J: TRBJ2-1; DNA: TGTGCCAGCAGCTTAGCATTAGCGGGGGCACGAGGGCAGTTCTTC; CDR3: CASSLALAGARGQFF
size: .; V: TRBV19; D: TRBD1; J: TRBJ1-5; DNA: TGTGCCAGTAGGACAGGGAATCAGCCCCAGCATTTT; CDR3: CASRTGNQPQHF